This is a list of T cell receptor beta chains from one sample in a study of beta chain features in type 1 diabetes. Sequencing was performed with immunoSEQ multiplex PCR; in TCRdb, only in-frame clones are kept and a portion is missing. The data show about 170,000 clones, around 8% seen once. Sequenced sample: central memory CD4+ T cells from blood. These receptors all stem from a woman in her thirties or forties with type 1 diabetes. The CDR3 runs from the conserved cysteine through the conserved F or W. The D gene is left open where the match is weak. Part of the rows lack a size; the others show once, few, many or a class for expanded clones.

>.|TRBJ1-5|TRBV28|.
TGTGCCAGCAGAGCGGGAGGGGCCAACAATCAGCCCCAGCATTTT
CASRAGGANNQPQHF
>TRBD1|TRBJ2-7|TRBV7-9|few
TGTGCCAGCAGCGAGGACAGGGCCTACGAGCAGTACTTC
CASSEDRAYEQYF
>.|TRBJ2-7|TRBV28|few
TGTGCCAGCAGAAGGGACATCTCCTACGAGCAGTACTTC
CASRRDISYEQYF
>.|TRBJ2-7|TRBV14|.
TGTGCCAGCAGCCGGGGGACAACAGGGGCGGGATACGAGCAGTACTTC
CASSRGTTGAGYEQYF
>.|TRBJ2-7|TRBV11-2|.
TGTGCCAGCAGCTTAGTGGCAGGCTCACGGTACTTC
CASSLVAGSRYF
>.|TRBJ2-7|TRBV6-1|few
TGTGCCAGCAGTGACGGAACCCTAGAGGAGCAGTACTTC
CASSDGTLEEQYF
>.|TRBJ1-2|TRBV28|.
TGTGCCAGCAGTCCTTCCGACAGGACGTACTATGGCTACACCTTC
CASSPSDRTYYGYTF
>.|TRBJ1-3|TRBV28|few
TGTGCCAGCAGTCCCCCGACAGGCGAACACTCTGGAAACACCATATATTTT
CASSPPTGEHSGNTIYF
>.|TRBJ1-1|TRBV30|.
TGTGCCTGGAGTGTACAAGGGGACACTGAAGCTTTCTTT
CAWSVQGDTEAFF
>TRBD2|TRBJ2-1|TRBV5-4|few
TGTGCCAGCAGCTTGGCCACCAGCGGGAGAGGCAATGAGCAGTTCTTC
CASSLATSGRGNEQFF
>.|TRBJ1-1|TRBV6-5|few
TGTGCCAGCAGTTACTCCGGGACACTGAACACTGAAGCTTTCTTT
CASSYSGTLNTEAFF
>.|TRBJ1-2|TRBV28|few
TGTGCCAGCAGTTTGGCCGGGCGGACAGCTAACTATGGCTACACCTTC
CASSLAGRTANYGYTF
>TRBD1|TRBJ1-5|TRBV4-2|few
TGTGCCAGCAGCCAAGATCCGGGACAGCGAAGTCAGCCCCAGCATTTT
CASSQDPGQRSQPQHF
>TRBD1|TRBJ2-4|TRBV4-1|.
TGCGCCAGCACGCTTTTACCGGGACAGTGGGTTGGTGGGGCCAAAAACATTCAGTACTTC
CASTLLPGQWVGGAKNIQYF
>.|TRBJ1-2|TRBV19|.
TGTGCCAGTAGTCCACAACAGGCGTTCTATGGCTACACCTTC
CASSPQQAFYGYTF
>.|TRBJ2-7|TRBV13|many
TGTGCCAGCAGCTTAGGTATTGGCGGGGCGTACGAGCAGTACTTC
CASSLGIGGAYEQYF
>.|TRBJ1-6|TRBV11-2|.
TGTGCCAGCAGGAGAAGCAATTCACCCCTCCACTTT
CASRRSNSPLHF
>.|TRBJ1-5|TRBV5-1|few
TGCGCCAGCAGCCCGAACGGACAGCATAGCAATCAGCCCCAGCATTTT
CASSPNGQHSNQPQHF
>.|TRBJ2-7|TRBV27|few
TGTGCCAGCAGTTTACAGGGGACCTACGAGCAGTACTTC
CASSLQGTYEQYF
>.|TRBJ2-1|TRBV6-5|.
TGTGCCAGCAGTGCGCGGACTACTTACAATGAGCAGTTCTTC
CASSARTTYNEQFF
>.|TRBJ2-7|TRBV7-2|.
TGTGCCAGCAGCTTAGGAGGGAGGTACGAGCAGTACTTC
CASSLGGRYEQYF
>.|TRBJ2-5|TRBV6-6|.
TGTGCCAGCAGTCATCGACAGTTTCAAGAGACCCAGTACTTC
CASSHRQFQETQYF
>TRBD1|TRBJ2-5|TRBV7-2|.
TGTGCCACCGTGGGACAGGTCGGAGAGACCCAGTACTTC
CATVGQVGETQYF
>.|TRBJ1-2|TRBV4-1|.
TGCGCCAGCAGCCTGGAGCAGGGTGGCTATGGCTACACCTTC
CASSLEQGGYGYTF
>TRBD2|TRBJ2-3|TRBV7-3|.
TGTGCCAGCAGCTCCAGCGGGAGAGTCGGCACAGATACGCAGTATTTT
CASSSSGRVGTDTQYF
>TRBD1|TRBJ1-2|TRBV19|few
TGTGCCAGTAAGGACAGGGTTGGATATGGCTACACCTTC
CASKDRVGYGYTF
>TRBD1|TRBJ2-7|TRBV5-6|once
TGTGCCAGCAGCGCCGTTTCCGGGACAGGGATACTCTACGAGCAGTACTTC
CASSAVSGTGILYEQYF
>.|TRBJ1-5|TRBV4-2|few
TGTGCCAGCAGCCAAGATAGTGGCAATCAGCCCCAGCATTTT
CASSQDSGNQPQHF
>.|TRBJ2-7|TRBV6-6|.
TGTGCCAGCAGTTACGAAGGGAGGCCCTACGAGCAGTACTTC
CASSYEGRPYEQYF
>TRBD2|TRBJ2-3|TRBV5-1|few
TGCGCCAGCAGCGGAACTAGCGGGAGGGCCAGGGATACGCAGTATTTT
CASSGTSGRARDTQYF
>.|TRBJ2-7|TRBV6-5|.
TGTGCCAGCAGTTACCTCGACAGATCCTACGAGCAGTACTTC
CASSYLDRSYEQYF
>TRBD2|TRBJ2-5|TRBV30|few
TGTGCCTGCCGGGAGGCGGGGGGGGTGGGGACCCAGTACTTC
CACREAGGVGTQYF
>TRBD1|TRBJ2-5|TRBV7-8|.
TGTGCCAGCAGCTTTTTGCCGGACAGGGGGCGGCAGACCCAGTACTTC
CASSFLPDRGRQTQYF
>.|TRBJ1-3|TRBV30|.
TGTGCCTGGAGCTTGGGGGCCGGCTCTGGAAACACCATATATTTT
CAWSLGAGSGNTIYF
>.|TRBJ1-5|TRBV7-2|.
TGTGCCAGCAGCTTAGGGGGTGGGGCCTTCAATCAGCCCCAGCATTTT
CASSLGGGAFNQPQHF
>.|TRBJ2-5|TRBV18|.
TGTGCCAGCTCACCCGACAGTTTCCAAGAGACCCAGTACTTC
CASSPDSFQETQYF
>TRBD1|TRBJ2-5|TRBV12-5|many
TGTGCTAGTGGTTTGAATCAGGGGGCCCAAGAGACCCAGTACTTC
CASGLNQGAQETQYF
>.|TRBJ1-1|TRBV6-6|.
TGTGCCAGCAGGACCCAGGGAAACACTGAAGCTTTCTTT
CASRTQGNTEAFF
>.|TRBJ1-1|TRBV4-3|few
TGCGCCAGCAGCCTGGAGGGGCGGAGTGAAGCTTTCTTT
CASSLEGRSEAFF
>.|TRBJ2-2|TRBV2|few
TGTGCCAGCAGTGAATGGCGGGACACCGGGGAGCTGTTTTTT
CASSEWRDTGELFF
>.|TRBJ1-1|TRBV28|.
TGTGCCAGCAAAACGGGGGAACGGAACACTGAAGCTTTCTTT
CASKTGERNTEAFF
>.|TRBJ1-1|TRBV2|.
TGTGCCAGCAGTGAATCAAGAGCCACTGAAGCTTTCTTT
CASSESRATEAFF
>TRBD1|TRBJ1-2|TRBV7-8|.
TGTGCCAGCAGACCACCGGGACAGAGCTATGGCTACACCTTC
CASRPPGQSYGYTF
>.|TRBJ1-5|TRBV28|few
TGTGCCAGCAGTGCTTCACAGGGATATCAGCCCCAGCATTTT
CASSASQGYQPQHF
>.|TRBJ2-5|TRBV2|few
TGTGCCAGCAGTGCTATCTTCAGCGAGGAGACCCAGTACTTC
CASSAIFSEETQYF
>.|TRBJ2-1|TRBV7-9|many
TGTGCCAGCAGCTTTGGGGGGTATGGAAATGAGCAGTTCTTC
CASSFGGYGNEQFF
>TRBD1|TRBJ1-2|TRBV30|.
TGTGCCTGGAACACAGGGGGCAAGGGCTACACCTTC
CAWNTGGKGYTF
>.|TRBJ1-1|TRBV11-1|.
TGTGCCAGCAGCCCGGGACACCGACGGAGCACTGAAGCTTTCTTT
CASSPGHRRSTEAFF
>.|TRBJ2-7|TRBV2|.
TGTGCCAGCAGTTCACAGGGTGTCTGGGAGCAGTACTTC
CASSSQGVWEQYF
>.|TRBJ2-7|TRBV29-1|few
TGCAGCGCCATAGAGTCCTACGAGCAGTACTTC
CSAIESYEQYF